Following are 29 T cell receptor beta chains from one sample sequenced in a study of T cell responses to AZD1222 COVID-19 vaccine. Sequencing was performed with immunoSEQ multiplex PCR; in TCRdb, only in-frame clones are kept and a portion is missing. The sample has 65,000 to 85,000 clones, about 88% seen once. Sequencing was performed on peripheral blood, taken on day 0 of AZD1222 vaccination. These receptors all stem from an adult in good health.

V is TRBV6-2 or TRBV6-3 and J is TRBJ2-2; D gene uncertain. Trimming cost V 2 bases and J 4 bases, with 8 bases left between them. The CDR3 length is 14 residues. CDR1 MNHEY and CDR2 SVGEGT come from the germline V gene. The chain's CDR3 is CASSYRVITGELFF. The CDR3, as DNA: TGTGCCAGCAGTTACAGGGTCATCACCGGGGAGCTGTTTTTT.

The chain has TRBV18 and TRBJ1-2; the match to TRBD1 covers 8 bases. The germline gives CDR1 KGHSH, CDR2 LQKENI. This CDR3 has 16 amino acids. V trimming: 3 bases; J trimming: 5 bases; junction bases outside the gene matches: 11. The CDR3 loop reads CASSPFGSGGPYGYTF. The CDR3 DNA is TGTGCCAGCTCACCTTTCGGGTCAGGGGGCCCTTATGGCTACACCTTC.

The V gene is TRBV11-2, the J gene TRBJ2-3; D not resolved. The ends were cut back, 5 bases at V and 2 bases at J, with 11 bases in the middle. CDR3 size: 14 residues. Looked up from germline, CDR1 is SGHAT and CDR2 is FQNNGV. The CDR3 spells CASSLRHHTDTQYF. For the CDR3, the DNA is TGTGCCAGCAGCCTGCGACATCACACAGATACGCAGTATTTT.

The chain joins TRBV20-1 to TRBJ2-7, with no clear D. Germline V gene lookup returns CDR1 DFQATT and CDR2 SNEGSKA (reference sequence). V was cut by 7 bases and J by 6 bases, with 13 bases left in between. This CDR3 has 11 residues. CDR3 sequence reads: CSVTSVTEQYF. CDR3 in DNA: TGCAGTGTCACTTCGGTGACCGAGCAGTACTTC.

The chain recombines TRBV6-6 with TRBJ1-1; D not resolved. Germline-derived CDR1 and CDR2 are MNHNY and SVGAGI (reference sequence). V lost 2 bases and J 1 base, leaving 8 bases between the germline ends. This CDR3 has 14 amino acids. CDR3 amino acids: CASSYGQKNTEAFF. The DNA for the CDR3 is TGTGCCAGCAGTTACGGTCAGAAGAACACTGAAGCTTTCTTT.

The gene calls are TRBV9 and TRBJ2-1; no clear D. Germline V lookup: CDR1 SGDLS, CDR2 YYNGEE. The CDR3 totals 14 residues. With 4 bases removed from V and 5 bases from J, the gap between germline ends came to 13 bases. The CDR3: CASSTSAQNNEQFF. The CDR3 nucleotides read TGTGCCAGCAGCACCAGCGCACAGAACAATGAGCAGTTCTTC.

The gene calls are TRBV27 and TRBJ1-2; 8 positions agree with TRBD1. The J segment lost 8 bases and the V segment lost 4 bases, leaving 12 bases of the junction unmatched. The V gene's germline CDR1 is MNHEY and CDR2 SMNVEV (reference sequence). This CDR3 spans 15 amino acids. The CDR3 DNA reads TGTGCCAGCAGTTCCCCCCCGCAGGGGGCGAAAGGCTACACCTTC. Its protein is CASSSPPQGAKGYTF.

This chain connects TRBV9 to TRBJ1-1; D remains unclear. V shed 2 bases and J shed 1 base, with 6 bases lying between them. This CDR3 has 13 residues. Germline values: CDR1 SGDLS, CDR2 YYNGEE. CDR3 nucleotide sequence: TGTGCCAGCAGCGTCCTGGAGAACACTGAAGCTTTCTTT. This codes for CASSVLENTEAFF.

The chain recombines TRBV7-9 with TRBJ1-5, with TRBD1 matching 10 bases. The CDR3 runs 15 residues. The germline gives CDR1 SEHNR, CDR2 FQNEAQ (reference sequence). The ends lost 6 bases at V and 1 base at J; junction bases unmatched: 3. Here the CDR3 DNA reads TGTGCCAGCAGGGGACAGGGGATGAGCAATCAGCCCCAGCATTTT. The encoded protein is CASRGQGMSNQPQHF.

This clone was recorded once. The V call is TRBV6-5, the J call TRBJ1-2, with TRBD1 matching over 10 bases. The CDR3 has 16 amino acids. Looked up from germline, CDR1 is MNHEY and CDR2 is SVGAGI. V trimming: 2 bases; J trimming: 3 bases; junction bases outside the gene matches: 6. The CDR3 region is CASSYDDRGRYYGYTF. The DNA for the CDR3 is TGTGCCAGCAGTTACGATGACAGGGGGCGCTACTATGGCTACACCTTC.

V and J are TRBV11-3 and TRBJ1-3; D is uncertain. Germline V gene lookup returns CDR1 SGHNT and CDR2 YENEEA. V lost 4 bases and J 7 bases, leaving 14 bases between the germline ends. The CDR3 length is 14 residues. Written as DNA, the CDR3 is TGTGCCAGCAGCTCGGGCGGTTCTCTGAACACCATATATTTT. This encodes CASSSGGSLNTIYF.

V gene TRBV30 combines with J gene TRBJ1-3; weak D call: TRBD1 (5 bases). Germline V gives CDR1 GTSNPN, CDR2 SVGIG (reference sequence). V lost 1 base and J lost 0, with 7 bases in between. The CDR3 spans 14 residues. This CDR3 reads CAWSAGNSGNTIYF. The DNA for the CDR3 is TGTGCCTGGAGTGCAGGGAACTCTGGAAACACCATATATTTT.

The chain carries TRBV7-9 and TRBJ2-2; TRBD1 matches at 7 bases. V trimming: 5 bases; J trimming: 1 base; junction bases outside the gene matches: 7. CDR3 length: 16 residues. CDR1 is SEHNR, CDR2 FQNEAQ, per germline (reference sequence). CDR3 sequence reads: CASSPKRTGNTGELFF. As DNA, the CDR3 is TGTGCCAGCAGCCCCAAAAGGACAGGGAACACCGGGGAGCTGTTTTTT. Variable domain in full (rest from reference TRBV7-9 and TRBJ2-2): DTGVSQNPRHKITKRGQNVTFRCDPISEHNRLYWYRQTLGQGPEFLTYFQNEAQLEKSRLLSDRFSAERPKGSFSTLEIQRTEQGDSAMYLCASSPKRTGNTGELFFGEGSRLTVL.

V is TRBV4-2 and J is TRBJ2-2, with D perhaps matching TRBD1 (6 bases). Germline V gene sequence: CDR1 LGHNA, CDR2 YNFKEQ. CDR3 length: 16 amino acids. V was pared by 4 bases and J by 1 base, with 13 bases between. CDR3 in DNA: TGTGCCAGCAGCCCGAGGGGACACGTGAACACCGGGGAGCTGTTTTTT. Translation gives CASSPRGHVNTGELFF.

CDR3 loop: CASSEQDRAANYGYTF. DNA for the CDR3: TGTGCCAGCAGTGAACAGGACAGGGCCGCTAACTATGGCTACACCTTC. This chain uses TRBV2 with TRBJ1-2; TRBD1 agrees at 8 bases. Losses at the gene ends were 2 bases for V and 0 bases for J; bases not matched to a gene: 5. CDR1 is SNHLY and CDR2 is FYNNEI in the germline V gene. The CDR3 spans 16 residues.

This chain links TRBV7-9 with TRBJ2-1, with 9 nucleotides matching TRBD2. Germline V CDR1 and CDR2: SEHNR, FQNEAQ (reference sequence). The trim removed 5 bases at V and 5 bases at J, leaving 7 bases unmatched. CDR3 length: 15 amino acids. The CDR3 spells CASSRSGGLDNEQFF. DNA of the CDR3: TGTGCCAGCAGCCGAAGCGGGGGGCTGGACAATGAGCAGTTCTTC.

The chain links TRBV28 to TRBJ1-1; no definite D call. Germline CDR1 and CDR2: MDHEN and SYDVKM. This CDR3 has 13 amino acids. V was cut by 6 bases and J by 6 bases, with 14 bases left in between. CDR3 sequence: CASSIGQASEAFF. The DNA of the CDR3 is TGTGCCAGCAGCATCGGGCAGGCCTCTGAAGCTTTCTTT.

V usage is TRBV28 and J usage is TRBJ1-5; D is ambiguous. Between the trimmed V and J ends, which lost 3 bases and 2 bases, there was a span of 14 bases. There are 16 residues in the CDR3. Germline CDR1 reads MDHEN; CDR2 reads SYDVKM. CDR3 amino acids: CASSFNPPWGNQPQHF. CDR3 nucleotides: TGTGCCAGCAGTTTTAATCCCCCCTGGGGCAATCAGCCCCAGCATTTT.

The chain uses TRBV5-6 and TRBJ1-5; D not certain. Germline-derived CDR1 and CDR2 are SGHDT and YYEEEE. V was clipped by 0 bases and J by 6 bases, with 13 bases between them. The CDR3 has 15 amino acids. The CDR3 DNA reads as TGTGCCAGCAGCTTGGGACGGTCTGAGGCTCAGCCCCAGCATTTT. Its translation: CASSLGRSEAQPQHF.

The chain has TRBV9 and TRBJ1-2; D is uncertain. Between the trimmed V and J ends, which lost 4 bases and 8 bases, there was a span of 12 bases. This CDR3 spans 12 amino acids. Germline values: CDR1 SGDLS, CDR2 YYNGEE. CDR3 coding DNA: TGTGCCAGCAGCTTTGGTACCGAGGGCTACACCTTC. This encodes CASSFGTEGYTF.

Only a few counts were recorded for this clone. V usage is TRBV7-2 and J usage is TRBJ2-7; 15 bases fit TRBD2. The V and J ends lost 5 bases and 7 bases, in that order; junction bases with no gene match: 9. The CDR3 runs to 16 residues. The germline V gene encodes CDR1 SGHTA and CDR2 FQGNSA. The CDR3, as DNA: TGTGCCAGCAGCCGGGGAGGGACTAGCGGGGGGCAGGAGCAGTACTTC. Residues: CASSRGGTSGGQEQYF.

The chain carries TRBV7-2 and TRBJ1-5; unclear D gene. The CDR3 loop spans 16 amino acids. Trimming removed 5 bases at V and 0 bases at J, with 14 bases between. Per germline, CDR1 SGHTA and CDR2 FQGNSA. CDR3 residues: CASSQTIGSSNQPQHF. The CDR3 coding sequence is TGTGCCAGCAGCCAAACCATTGGGTCTAGCAATCAGCCCCAGCATTTT. Complete variable domain (other parts from reference TRBV7-2 and TRBJ1-5): GAGVSQSPSNKVTEKGKDVELRCDPISGHTALYWYRQSLGQGLEFLIYFQGNSAPDKSGLPSDRFSAERTGGSVSTLTIQRTQQEDSAVYLCASSQTIGSSNQPQHFGDGTRLSIL.

The genes are TRBV4-3 and TRBJ2-7; TRBD1 matches at 9 bases. This CDR3 is 15 amino acids long. Germline V CDR1 and CDR2: LGHNA, YSLEER. V lost 4 bases, J lost 6 bases, and 10 bases stayed unmatched. CDR3 DNA sequence: TGCGCCAGCAGCCGGGGACAGGGATTTTTTCGCGAGCAGTACTTC. This sequence encodes CASSRGQGFFREQYF.

This chain uses TRBV7-9 with TRBJ1-1; TRBD1 matches 8 bases. CDR1 and CDR2 (germline): SEHNR, FQNEAQ (reference sequence). V lost 1 base and J lost 4; bases outside the gene matches: 5. The CDR3 length is 15 residues. CDR3 DNA: TGTGCCAGCAGCTTAGGGACAGGGCGGATCACTGAAGCTTTCTTT. This codes for CASSLGTGRITEAFF. Full variable domain (outside the CDR3, taken from reference TRBV7-9 and TRBJ1-1): DTGVSQNPRHKITKRGQNVTFRCDPISEHNRLYWYRQTLGQGPEFLTYFQNEAQLEKSRLLSDRFSAERPKGSFSTLEIQRTEQGDSAMYLCASSLGTGRITEAFFGQGTRLTVV.

The chain links TRBV20-1 to TRBJ1-3; D gene ambiguous. The V and J ends lost 1 base and 4 bases respectively, with 2 bases between them. The germline V gene encodes CDR1 DFQATT and CDR2 SNEGSKA (reference sequence). The CDR3 consists of 11 residues. The CDR3 DNA sequence: TGCAGTGCTAGAGCCGGAAACACCATATATTTT. Protein: CSARAGNTIYF.

This clone was recorded only once. The DNA of the CDR3 is TGTGCCAGCAACCCCACCTCCGGGACAGACGAGCAGTACTTC. This codes for CASNPTSGTDEQYF. This chain joins TRBV6-5 and TRBJ2-7, with 7 positions matching TRBD1. Trimming removed 7 bases from V and 5 bases from J; junction bases left unmatched: 11. The CDR3 length is 14 residues. The germline CDR1 and CDR2 sequences are MNHEY and SVGAGI.

This clone has only one observation. The chain joins TRBV28 to TRBJ2-1; D gene unclear. The CDR3 consists of 13 residues. The ends were cut back, 6 bases at V and 5 bases at J, with 11 bases in the middle. The V gene's germline CDR1 is MDHEN and CDR2 SYDVKM. As DNA, the CDR3 is TGTGCCAGCAGACCACAGCCCGACAATGAGCAGTTCTTC. Translation gives CASRPQPDNEQFF.

V is TRBV19 and J is TRBJ2-5; either TRBD1 or TRBD2 may fit D (5 bases each). The CDR3 runs 15 residues. Germline-derived CDR1 and CDR2 are LNHDA and SQIVND (reference sequence). V was cut by 5 bases and J by 4 bases, with 17 bases left in between. DNA for the CDR3: TGTGCCAGTAGTTCGTCGACAGCGAGCGGAGAGACCCAGTACTTC. Its translation: CASSSSTASGETQYF.

The chain links TRBV7-9 to TRBJ1-2; D is unclear. The CDR3 runs 15 residues. Germline loops: CDR1 SEHNR, CDR2 FQNEAQ (reference sequence). Trimming took 2 bases from V and 8 from J, leaving 18 bases between them. The CDR3 loop is CASSLFDGSAGGYTF. CDR3 DNA sequence: TGTGCCAGCAGCTTATTTGACGGGAGCGCCGGCGGCTACACCTTC.